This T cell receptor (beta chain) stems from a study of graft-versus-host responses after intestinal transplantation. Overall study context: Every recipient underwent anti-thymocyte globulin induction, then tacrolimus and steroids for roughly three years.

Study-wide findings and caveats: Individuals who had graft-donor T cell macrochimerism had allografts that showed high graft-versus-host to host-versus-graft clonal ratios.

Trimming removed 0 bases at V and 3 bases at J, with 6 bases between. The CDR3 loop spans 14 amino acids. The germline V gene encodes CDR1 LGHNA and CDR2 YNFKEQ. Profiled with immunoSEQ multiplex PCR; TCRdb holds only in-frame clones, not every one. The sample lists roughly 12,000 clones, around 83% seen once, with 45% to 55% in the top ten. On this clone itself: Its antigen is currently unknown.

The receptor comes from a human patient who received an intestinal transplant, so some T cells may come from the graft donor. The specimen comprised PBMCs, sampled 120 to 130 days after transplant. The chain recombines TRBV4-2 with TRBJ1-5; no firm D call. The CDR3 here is CASSQDQYNQPQHF. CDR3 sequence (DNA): TGTGCCAGCAGCCAAGATCAGTACAATCAGCCCCAGCATTTT.